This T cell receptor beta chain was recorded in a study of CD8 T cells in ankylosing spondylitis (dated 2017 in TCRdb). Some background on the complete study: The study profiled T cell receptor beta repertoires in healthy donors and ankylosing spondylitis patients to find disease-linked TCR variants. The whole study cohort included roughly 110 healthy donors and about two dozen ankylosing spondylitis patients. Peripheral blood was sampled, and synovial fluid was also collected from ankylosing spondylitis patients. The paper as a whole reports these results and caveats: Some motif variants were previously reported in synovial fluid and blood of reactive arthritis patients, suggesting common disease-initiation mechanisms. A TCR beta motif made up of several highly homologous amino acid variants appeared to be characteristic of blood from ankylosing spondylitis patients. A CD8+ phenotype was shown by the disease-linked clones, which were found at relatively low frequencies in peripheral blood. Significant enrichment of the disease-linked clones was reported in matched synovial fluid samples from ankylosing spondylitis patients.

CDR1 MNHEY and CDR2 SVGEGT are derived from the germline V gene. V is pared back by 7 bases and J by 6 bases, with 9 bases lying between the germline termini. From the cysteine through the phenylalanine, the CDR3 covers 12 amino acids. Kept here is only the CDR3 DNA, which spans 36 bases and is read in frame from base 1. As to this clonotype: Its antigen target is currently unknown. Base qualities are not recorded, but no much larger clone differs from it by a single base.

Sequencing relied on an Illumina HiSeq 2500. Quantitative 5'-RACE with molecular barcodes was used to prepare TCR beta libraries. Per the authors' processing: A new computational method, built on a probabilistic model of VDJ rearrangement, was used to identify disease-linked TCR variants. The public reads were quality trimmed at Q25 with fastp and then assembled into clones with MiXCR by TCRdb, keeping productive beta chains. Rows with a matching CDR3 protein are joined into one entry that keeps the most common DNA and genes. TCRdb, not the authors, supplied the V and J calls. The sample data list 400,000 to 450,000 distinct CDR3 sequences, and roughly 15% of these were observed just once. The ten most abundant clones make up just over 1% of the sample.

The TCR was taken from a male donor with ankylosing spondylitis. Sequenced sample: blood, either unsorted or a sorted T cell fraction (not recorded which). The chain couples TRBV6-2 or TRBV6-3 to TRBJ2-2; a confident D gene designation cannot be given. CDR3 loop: CASTPNSGELFF. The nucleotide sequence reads TGTGCCAGCACCCCAAACTCCGGGGAGCTGTTTTTT.